This T cell receptor (beta chain) was observed in a study of Ad26.COV2.S vaccination and SARS-CoV-2 variants. Study-level background: Ad26.COV2.S, an intramuscular injection, was given once or twice 56 days apart.

Treatment given: 15 to 20 received Ad26.COV2.S at low or high dose, single or two shots; 5 received placebo; per-sample allocation not given. Sample collection was performed on day 63 after the first vaccine or placebo injection. The shot given was an Ad26 vector that makes Wuhan-strain SARS-CoV-2 spike. Sequencing used immunoSEQ multiplex PCR; TCRdb keeps in-frame clones, though not all of them. The top ten clones hold roughly 1.5% of a sample with some 640,000 clones, roughly nine tenths of them seen once. The V gene end was trimmed by 0 bases and the J gene end by 8 bases; junction bases not matched to a gene: 4. Germline V gives CDR1 SGHTA, CDR2 FQGNSA. The CDR3 spans 14 residues.

The receptor was isolated from a person between 18 and 65 years old who received the Ad26.COV2.S COVID-19 vaccine or a placebo. The specimen comprised peripheral blood, sampled in a trial of Ad26.COV2.S vaccine versus placebo. V and J are TRBV7-2 and TRBJ1-2; TRBD1 agrees at 9 bases. This chain's CDR3 is CASSLAGQGLGYTF. In DNA, the CDR3 is TGTGCCAGCAGCTTAGCGGGACAGGGTCTCGGCTACACCTTC.